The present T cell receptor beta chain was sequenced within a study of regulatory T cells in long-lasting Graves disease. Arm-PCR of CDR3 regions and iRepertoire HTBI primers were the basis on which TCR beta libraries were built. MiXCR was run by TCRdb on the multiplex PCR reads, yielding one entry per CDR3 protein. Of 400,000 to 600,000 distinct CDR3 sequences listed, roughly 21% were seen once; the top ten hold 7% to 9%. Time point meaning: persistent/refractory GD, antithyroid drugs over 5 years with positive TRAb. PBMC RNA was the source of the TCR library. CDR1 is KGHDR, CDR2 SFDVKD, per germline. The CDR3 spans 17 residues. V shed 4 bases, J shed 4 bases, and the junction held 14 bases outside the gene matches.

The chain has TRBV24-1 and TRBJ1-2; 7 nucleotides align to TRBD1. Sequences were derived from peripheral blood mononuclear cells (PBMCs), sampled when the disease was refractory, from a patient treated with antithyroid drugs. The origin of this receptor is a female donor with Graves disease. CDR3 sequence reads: CATSDPFRDSLGYGYTF. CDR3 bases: TGTGCCACCAGTGACCCCTTCCGGGACAGCCTGGGCTATGGCTACACCTTC.